This T cell receptor (beta chain) emerged from a study of blood T cell repertoires in COVID-19. CDR1 and CDR2 from the germline V gene are MNHEY and SMNVEV (reference sequence). This CDR3 spans 12 amino acids. Trimming took off 3 bases at V and 8 bases at J, with 10 bases between the two ends. The protocol was immunoSEQ multiplex PCR, while the TCRdb copy is restricted to in-frame clones and leaves out a portion. The sample has over 90,000 clones, roughly nine tenths seen once. V and J are TRBV27 and TRBJ1-1; a weak D match, TRBD1 (5 bases). The sequence came from an elderly woman in a cohort sampled during active COVID-19. The sample consisted of peripheral blood. The CDR3 nucleotides are TGTGCCAGCAGTTTGCGGGGGGGGGAAGCTTTCTTT. Amino acid sequence: CASSLRGGEAFF.